Shown below are 32 T cell receptor beta chains from a single sample sequenced in a study of blood T cell repertoires in COVID-19. Clones were sequenced by immunoSEQ multiplex PCR, and TCRdb holds only the in-frame ones, with some missing. The repertoire holds roughly 43,000 clones, with around 90% as singletons. The sample taken for sequencing was peripheral blood. Every receptor here comes from a man aged 50-59 years with active COVID-19.

As regards this clone: A read error may account for a junction end that differs from germline. The chain employs TRBV7-7 and TRBJ2-2; 7 bases fit TRBD1. Germline V gene lookup returns CDR1 SSHAT and CDR2 FNYEAQ (reference sequence). This CDR3 has 15 amino acids. CDR3 sequence reads: CASSLEGAATGELFF. Written as DNA, the CDR3 is TGTGCTAGCAGCTTAGAGGGGGCGGCCACCGGGGAGCTGTTTTTT.

The chain recombines TRBV6-5 with TRBJ2-2; the D gene is possibly TRBD2 (6 bases). V shed 4 bases and J shed 5 bases, with 14 bases lying between them. Germline CDR1 is MNHEY and CDR2 is SVGAGI. The CDR3 has 15 amino acids. CDR3 in amino acids: CASSFETSRTGELFF. In DNA, the CDR3 is TGTGCCAGCAGTTTCGAGACTAGTAGAACCGGGGAGCTGTTTTTT.

The V call is TRBV11-2, the J call TRBJ1-2; 7 bases agree with TRBD1. Unmatched junction bases numbered 6, after V lost 4 bases and J lost 1 base. Germline-derived CDR1 and CDR2 are SGHAT and FQNNGV. This CDR3 has 15 residues. The CDR3 reads CASSSLRGDNYGYTF. The CDR3 DNA sequence: TGTGCCAGCAGCTCACTCAGGGGGGATAACTATGGCTACACCTTC. The variable domain in full, completed from reference TRBV11-2 and TRBJ1-2, reads EAGVAQSPRYKIIEKRQSVAFWCNPISGHATLYWYQQILGQGPKLLIQFQNNGVVDDSQLPKDRFSAERLKGVDSTLKIQPAKLEDSAVYLCASSSLRGDNYGYTFGSGTRLTVV.

The J gene is TRBJ1-2, the V gene TRBV29-1; TRBD1 matches at 7 bases. The V and J ends lost 5 bases and 5 bases, in that order; junction bases with no gene match: 8. The CDR3 is 13 amino acids. Germline V gene data show CDR1 as SQVTM and CDR2 as ANQGSEA. CDR3 in amino acids: CSVYLDRAYGYTF. In DNA, the CDR3 is TGCAGCGTTTATTTAGACAGGGCGTATGGCTACACCTTC.

The chain carries TRBV6-6 and TRBJ2-5; 14 bases agree with TRBD2. Germline CDR1 is MNHNY and CDR2 is SVGAGI (reference sequence). Germline trimming cut 4 bases from V and 5 bases from J; bases unmatched to any gene: 6. This CDR3 region has 16 residues. The CDR3 region is CASSLPTSGGEETQYF. DNA for the CDR3: TGTGCCAGCAGTTTGCCGACTAGCGGGGGGGAGGAGACCCAGTACTTC.

The rearrangement links TRBV3-1 (or the pseudogene TRBV3-2) to TRBJ2-7; 7 nucleotides line up with TRBD2. CDR1 is LGHDT and CDR2 is YNNKEL in the germline V gene (reference sequence). CDR3 length: 13 amino acids. V was pared by 1 base and J by 6 bases, with 3 bases of the junction left unmatched. CDR3 coding DNA: TGTGCCAGCAGCCAAGCTTCGGGGGGCGAGCAGTACTTC. It encodes CASSQASGGEQYF.

This clone came up once. The chain uses TRBV11-1 and TRBJ1-1, with D possibly TRBD1 on 6 matching bases. The CDR3 totals 14 residues. CDR1 SGHAT and CDR2 FQDESV come from the germline V gene (reference sequence). The V end was cut by 4 bases, the J end by 4 bases, with 13 bases between. CDR3 nucleotides: TGTGCCAGCAGCTCCTGGACAGCCTCCACTGAAGCTTTCTTT. It codes for CASSSWTASTEAFF.

The rearrangement joins TRBV19 to TRBJ1-1; 8 bases line up with TRBD1. V shed 5 bases and J 4 bases; nucleotides not matched to a gene: 9. The germline CDR1 and CDR2 sequences are LNHDA and SQIVND (reference sequence). The CDR3 consists of 15 residues. The CDR3 DNA sequence: TGTGCCAGTAGTGTCCGGCCCGACAGGGGCACTGAAGCTTTCTTT. Amino acids: CASSVRPDRGTEAFF.

The genes are TRBV27 and TRBJ1-2; 10 positions agree with TRBD1. The length of the CDR3 is 15 residues. After removal of 4 bases from V and 8 bases from J, the junction contained 10 bases not matched to a gene. Germline CDR1 reads MNHEY; CDR2 reads SMNVEV (reference sequence). CDR3 bases: TGTGCCAGCAGTTCGGTGGGACAGGGGCTAGGGGGCTACACCTTC. Residues: CASSSVGQGLGGYTF.

The chain employs TRBV5-6 and TRBJ1-2; the match to TRBD1 covers 8 bases. The V gene end was trimmed by 0 bases and the J gene end by 2 bases; junction bases not matched to a gene: 6. Germline loops: CDR1 SGHDT, CDR2 YYEEEE. This CDR3 is built from 16 residues. As DNA, the CDR3 is TGTGCCAGCAGCTTGGGAAGGACAGGGACAAACTATGGCTACACCTTC. Amino acids: CASSLGRTGTNYGYTF.

The chain recombines TRBV6-5 with TRBJ1-2; 7 bases agree with TRBD1. Germline CDR1 is MNHEY and CDR2 is SVGAGI. V shed 0 bases and J 4 bases; nucleotides not matched to a gene: 8. This CDR3 region has 16 residues. CDR3 sequence: CASSYSVAGGGYGYTF. Here the CDR3 DNA reads TGTGCCAGCAGTTACTCGGTGGCAGGGGGAGGCTATGGCTACACCTTC.

A note on this clone: Other nucleotide sequences in the sample specify the same CDR3. The rearrangement joins TRBV5-5 to TRBJ1-2; 9 bases map to TRBD1. The CDR3 runs 12 residues. Germline assignment: CDR1 SGHKS and CDR2 YYEKEE (reference sequence). Germline trimming cut 4 bases from V and 6 bases from J; bases unmatched to any gene: 1. CDR3 residues: CASSRDRDGYTF. The CDR3 DNA follows: TGTGCCAGCAGCAGGGACAGGGATGGCTACACCTTC.

This chain connects TRBV4-1 to TRBJ1-1, with a weak D call TRBD1 (6 bases). The CDR3 extends over 15 amino acids. With 1 base removed from V and 6 bases from J, the gap between germline ends came to 15 bases. CDR1 and CDR2 from the germline V gene are MGHRA and YSYEKL. The CDR3 sequence is CASSQGLRGGPEAFF. For the CDR3, the DNA is TGCGCCAGCAGCCAAGGGCTTCGAGGGGGTCCTGAAGCTTTCTTT.

The V gene is TRBV2, the J gene TRBJ2-6; D gene unclear. The CDR3 runs to 14 residues. Germline V gene lookup returns CDR1 SNHLY and CDR2 FYNNEI. The V end was cut by 5 bases, the J end by 4 bases, with 9 bases between. DNA for the CDR3: TGTGCCAGCAGTAGTAGTCGAGGGGCCAACGTCCTGACTTTC. Translated: CASSSSRGANVLTF.

This chain connects TRBV28 to TRBJ2-2; tentative D call: TRBD2 (5 bases). Germline lookup yields CDR1 MDHEN and CDR2 SYDVKM. With 6 bases removed from V and 3 bases from J, the gap between germline ends came to 11 bases. The length of the CDR3 is 14 residues. The CDR3 nucleotides are TGTGCCAGCAGCCCCTGGGAGTACACCGGGGAGCTGTTTTTT. Protein: CASSPWEYTGELFF.

V usage is TRBV15 and J usage is TRBJ2-2; D perhaps matches TRBD2 (6 bases). Trimming stripped 0 bases from V and 4 bases from J, with 9 bases between. There are 15 residues in the CDR3. Germline V gene sequence: CDR1 LNHNV, CDR2 YYDKDF (reference sequence). As DNA, the CDR3 is TGTGCCACCAGCAGAGAGGGACTCGCCACCGGGGAGCTGTTTTTT. Amino acid sequence: CATSREGLATGELFF.

The chain recombines TRBV6-4 with TRBJ2-7, with a weak D call TRBD2 (5 bases). V gave up 3 bases and J gave up 5 bases, with 8 bases separating them. CDR1 and CDR2 from the germline V gene are MRHNA and SNTAGT. The CDR3 has 12 residues. The CDR3 nucleotides read TGTGCCAGCAGTGAAAGAGGGCACGAGCAGTACTTC. Amino acids: CASSERGHEQYF.

The chain uses TRBV6-6 and TRBJ2-7; D might be TRBD1 (6 bases). This CDR3 has 13 amino acids. The V end was cut by 10 bases, the J end by 6 bases, with 19 bases between. The V gene's germline CDR1 is MNHNY and CDR2 SVGAGI (reference sequence). DNA for the CDR3: TGTGCCACCTTCCCACAGGGACGGGGCGAGCAGTACTTC. This codes for CATFPQGRGEQYF.

Only one count was recorded for this clone. V gene TRBV2 combines with J gene TRBJ2-5, with 8 bases matching TRBD2. V shed 7 bases and J 5 bases; nucleotides not matched to a gene: 9. CDR1 is SNHLY and CDR2 is FYNNEI in the germline V gene. The CDR3 is 14 residues long. The DNA of the CDR3 is TGTGCCAGCACTCGAACGGCTAGCGGGGAGACCCAGTACTTC. Translating gives CASTRTASGETQYF.

This rearrangement joins TRBV2 to TRBJ2-1; TRBD2 agrees at 8 bases. Germline loops: CDR1 SNHLY, CDR2 FYNNEI. The CDR3 has 15 residues. J lost 0 bases, V lost 6 bases, and 4 bases had no gene match. The CDR3, as DNA: TGTGCCAGCAGGATAGCGGGAAGCTCCTACAATGAGCAGTTCTTC. Amino acids: CASRIAGSSYNEQFF.

The chain combines TRBV6-5 with TRBJ1-6, with D maybe TRBD1 (5 bases). The CDR3 runs 13 residues. The V gene lost 11 bases and the J gene lost 4 bases, with 12 bases spanning the gap. The V gene's germline CDR1 is MNHEY and CDR2 SVGAGI. The CDR3 DNA reads TGTGCCCTCAGGGAGGGGTATAATTCACCCCTCCACTTT. Protein: CALREGYNSPLHF.

J is TRBJ2-1 and V is TRBV7-9, with D perhaps matching TRBD2 (6 bases). CDR1 and CDR2 (germline): SEHNR, FQNEAQ (reference sequence). The germline V and J ends were trimmed by 7 bases and 4 bases, with 17 bases remaining between them. There are 15 residues in the CDR3. The CDR3 sequence: CASTPRASAYNEQFF. As DNA, the CDR3 is TGTGCCAGCACCCCGCGGGCTAGCGCTTACAATGAGCAGTTCTTC.

The chain couples TRBV19 to TRBJ2-7, with 7 positions matching TRBD1. V gave up 6 bases and J gave up 7 bases; unmatched junction bases: 6. The CDR3 extends over 12 amino acids. Germline V gene data show CDR1 as LNHDA and CDR2 as SQIVND (reference sequence). CDR3 DNA: TGTGCCAGTAGCGAGGGGGCGAGTGAGCAGTACTTC. It yields the protein CASSEGASEQYF.

The chain is built from TRBV10-3 and TRBJ2-3; 11 nucleotides line up with TRBD2. The CDR3 loop spans 16 amino acids. Looked up from germline, CDR1 is ENHRY and CDR2 is SYGVKD. V shed 10 bases, J shed 0 bases, and the junction held 9 bases outside the gene matches. CDR3 sequence: CASGTSGFTSTDTQYF. DNA for the CDR3: TGTGCCAGCGGGACTAGCGGATTTACTAGCACAGATACGCAGTATTTT.

The chain uses TRBV9 and TRBJ2-1; 8 positions match TRBD2. CDR3 length equals 16 residues. Germline V gene lookup returns CDR1 SGDLS and CDR2 YYNGEE. V lost 4 bases and J lost 0; bases outside the gene matches: 6. CDR3 sequence reads: CASSSSGGASYNEQFF. The CDR3 DNA sequence: TGTGCCAGCAGCTCCTCCGGGGGGGCCTCCTACAATGAGCAGTTCTTC.

This chain joins TRBV30 and TRBJ1-2, with 7 positions matching TRBD1. Germline values: CDR1 GTSNPN, CDR2 SVGIG (reference sequence). V shed 4 bases, J shed 5 bases, and the junction held 1 base outside the gene matches. The CDR3 length is 11 residues. CDR3: CAWTRGYGYTF. In nucleotides, the CDR3 is TGTGCCTGGACCAGGGGGTATGGCTACACCTTC.

J is TRBJ2-3 and V is TRBV5-1; 8 bases fit TRBD1. Germline lookup yields CDR1 SGHRS and CDR2 YFSETQ. V lost 0 bases, J lost 5 bases, and 20 bases stayed unmatched. The CDR3 has 20 amino acids. CDR3 residues: CASSLVLGGHGQGSKDTQYF. The CDR3 DNA sequence: TGCGCCAGCAGCTTGGTGCTAGGGGGTCATGGACAGGGTTCGAAAGATACGCAGTATTTT.

The chain employs TRBV6-5 and TRBJ1-1; D is perhaps TRBD1 (6 bases). Germline loops: CDR1 MNHEY, CDR2 SVGAGI. The CDR3 spans 11 residues. Trimming removed 7 bases at V and 6 bases at J, with 9 bases between. In DNA form, the CDR3 reads TGTGCCAGCACCTCAGGGGCTGAAGCTTTCTTT. This codes for CASTSGAEAFF.

The V gene is TRBV6-2 or TRBV6-3, the J gene TRBJ2-7, with D possibly TRBD1 on 5 matching bases. CDR3 length equals 13 residues. Germline V CDR1 and CDR2: MNHEY, SVGEGT. V gave up 2 bases and J gave up 2 bases, with 7 bases separating them. The CDR3 is CASSYPGTYEQYF. The CDR3 DNA sequence: TGTGCCAGCAGTTACCCAGGGACCTACGAGCAGTACTTC.

This clone was detected only once. This chain uses TRBV12-3 or TRBV12-4 with TRBJ1-1, with TRBD1 identical over 8 bases. This CDR3 comprises 12 residues. The trim removed 5 bases at V and 11 bases at J, leaving 7 bases unmatched. The CDR3 bases are TGTGCCAGCAGTCCAGACAGGGGTTCGGCTTTCTTT. Translating it yields CASSPDRGSAFF.

The chain combines TRBV18 with TRBJ1-1, with TRBD1 matching 9 bases. Trimming cost V 0 bases and J 1 base; bases outside gene matches: 0. CDR1 is KGHSH, CDR2 LQKENI, per germline. CDR3 size: 15 residues. The CDR3 reads CASSPPGQGNTEAFF. The DNA for the CDR3 is TGTGCCAGCTCACCACCGGGACAGGGGAACACTGAAGCTTTCTTT.

V is TRBV21-1 and J is TRBJ2-7; the table's D call TRBD1 went unverified against the DNA. TRBV21-1 corresponds to a pseudogene. CDR3 length: 14 amino acids. The CDR3 loop is CASSMGDRAYEQYF. In DNA form, the CDR3 reads TGTGCCAGCAGCATGGGGGACAGGGCGTACGAGCAGTACTTC.